By its share, the clone carrying this TCR beta chain is medium-sized. This sample was included in a study of spatial heterogeneity in lung cancer. Trimming took 3 bases from V and 3 from J, leaving 15 bases between them. The CDR3 has 15 amino acids. In germline, CDR1 is LGHDT, CDR2 YNNKEL (reference sequence). Each TCR cDNA molecule bore a unique molecular identifier. TCRdb recomputed calls from the 5' RACE reads with MiXCR, one row per CDR3 protein. Counted here are roughly 8,500 distinct CDR3 sequences, about 14% occurring once; the ten biggest clones make up roughly 15%. Time point meaning: sample taken at primary tumor resection. Unsorted whole RNA of tumor, nontumor lung or frozen PBMC was sequenced.

This material consisted of normal lung tissue next to the tumor, taken at surgery. The clonotype comes from a male donor with early-stage non-small cell lung cancer. This sequence joins TRBV3-1 and TRBJ2-7; possible D gene TRBD1, 6 bases. Here the CDR3 reads CASSQGQGKFYEQYF. CDR3 nucleotides: TGTGCCAGCAGCCAGGGGCAGGGGAAATTCTACGAGCAGTACTTC.